One sample yielded the 20 T cell receptor beta chains listed below, sequenced in a study of shared clonotypes between healthy human individuals. Sequenced by immunoSEQ multiplex PCR; TCRdb stores in-frame clones only, minus some. Of about 2.4 million clones in the sample, 80% to 95% are singletons; the top ten hold around 0.37%. Input material: naive CD4+ T cells from PBMCs. Regarding subset: CD45RA+ positively selected. Receptor source: a man younger than 35 in good health. Some clones in this sample may be carry-over from other donors' samples.

This chain's CDR3 is CASSSISGGDYGYTF. The CDR3 nucleotides read TGTGCCAGCAGTTCGATCTCGGGGGGAGACTATGGCTACACCTTC. The V and J genes are TRBV27 and TRBJ1-2; maybe TRBD1 (5 bases). The V gene lost 4 bases and the J gene lost 3 bases, with 15 bases spanning the gap. The germline V gene encodes CDR1 MNHEY and CDR2 SMNVEV (reference sequence). The CDR3 loop spans 15 amino acids.

CDR3 DNA sequence: TGTGCCAGCAGCAGTTCGCAGGTATCCTACGAGCAGTACTTC. Encoded protein: CASSSSQVSYEQYF. The rearrangement joins TRBV11-2 to TRBJ2-7; D not certain. The V gene lost 5 bases and the J gene lost 1 base, with 12 bases spanning the gap. CDR3 size: 14 residues. In germline, CDR1 is SGHAT, CDR2 FQNNGV.

The chain uses TRBV7-2 and TRBJ2-1; TRBD2 matches at 11 bases. Per the germline V gene, CDR1 is SGHTA and CDR2 is FQGNSA. CDR3 length: 16 residues. V lost 6 bases, J lost 3 bases, and 7 bases stayed unmatched. CDR3: CASSLPGLAVYNEQFF. CDR3 sequence (DNA): TGTGCCAGCAGTCTACCGGGACTAGCGGTCTACAATGAGCAGTTCTTC.

The chain uses TRBV2 and TRBJ1-1; TRBD1 aligns across 9 bases. Looked up from germline, CDR1 is SNHLY and CDR2 is FYNNEI. CDR3 size: 16 residues. J gave up 5 bases and V 5 bases, and 12 bases lay outside the gene matches. In nucleotides, the CDR3 is TGTGCCAGCAGTCCCTCGACCAGACAGGGGGGGACTGAAGCTTTCTTT. The encoded protein is CASSPSTRQGGTEAFF.

This chain connects TRBV25-1 to TRBJ1-1; D ambiguous. The germline gives CDR1 MGHDK, CDR2 SYGVNS. V was clipped by 2 bases and J by 6 bases, with 10 bases between them. There are 13 residues in the CDR3. The CDR3 DNA reads TGTGCCAGCAGTGAACCGGACTGGGCTGAAGCTTTCTTT. Translation: CASSEPDWAEAFF.

The chain is built from TRBV27 and TRBJ2-1, with D possibly being TRBD2 (5 bases). The germline gives CDR1 MNHEY, CDR2 SMNVEV (reference sequence). V lost 2 bases, J lost 2 bases, and 10 bases lay in between. There are 15 residues in the CDR3. The DNA of the CDR3 is TGTGCCAGCAGTTTAACCCCGGGAACCTACAATGAGCAGTTCTTC. Translating gives CASSLTPGTYNEQFF.

The chain carries TRBV7-6 and TRBJ2-7; tentative D call: TRBD2 (6 bases). The V gene's germline CDR1 is SGHVS and CDR2 FNYEAQ. V lost 1 base to trimming and J lost 7 bases, with 14 bases between them. The CDR3 runs to 14 residues. For the CDR3, the DNA is TGTGCCAGCAGCTTAGGTATCACAGCGGGTGAGCAGTACTTC. Protein sequence: CASSLGITAGEQYF.

CDR3 amino acids: CASSFRGHQETQYF. For the CDR3, the DNA is TGTGCCAGCAGCTTTAGGGGCCACCAAGAGACCCAGTACTTC. The genes are TRBV7-2 and TRBJ2-5; D is perhaps TRBD1 (5 bases). CDR3 size: 14 residues. V shed 3 bases and J shed 0 bases, with 8 bases lying between them. The germline gives CDR1 SGHTA, CDR2 FQGNSA.

The V gene is TRBV7-2, the J gene TRBJ1-1; D gene unclear. Germline lookup yields CDR1 SGHTA and CDR2 FQGNSA. Trimming removed 2 bases from V and 7 bases from J, with 11 bases in between. The CDR3 is 13 residues long. In DNA form, the CDR3 reads TGTGCCAGCAGCTTAAGGTCCGGCAGTGAAGCTTTCTTT. Translated, it gives CASSLRSGSEAFF.

This chain connects TRBV18 to TRBJ2-3; D not certain. Trimming stripped 1 base from V and 0 bases from J, with 8 bases between. CDR3 length: 15 amino acids. CDR1 and CDR2 (germline): KGHSH, LQKENI. CDR3 in DNA: TGTGCCAGCTCACCACTGACACAGAGCACAGATACGCAGTATTTT. Residues: CASSPLTQSTDTQYF.

V gene TRBV30 combines with J gene TRBJ1-4, with D hard to call. Between the trimmed V and J ends, which lost 0 bases and 8 bases, there was a span of 13 bases. The CDR3 runs 14 residues. Per the germline V gene, CDR1 is GTSNPN and CDR2 is SVGIG (reference sequence). The CDR3 DNA sequence: TGTGCCTGGAGTGTAGGTCTGTCCGAAGAAAAACTGTTTTTT. Translated, it gives CAWSVGLSEEKLFF. Supplemented by reference TRBV30 and TRBJ1-4, the full variable domain reads SQTIHQWPATLVQPVGSPLSLECTVEGTSNPNLYWYRQAAGRGLQLLFYSVGIGQISSEVPQNLSASRPQDRQFILSSKKLLLSDSGFYLCAWSVGLSEEKLFFGSGTQLSVL.

The chain combines TRBV5-4 with TRBJ1-1, with a possible D match to TRBD1 (6 bases). This CDR3 spans 16 amino acids. CDR1 and CDR2 (germline): SGHNT, YYREEE (reference sequence). The V end was cut by 0 bases, the J end by 0 bases, with 12 bases between. Written as DNA, the CDR3 is TGTGCCAGCAGCTTGGGTGGAGGGACATTGAACACTGAAGCTTTCTTT. It encodes CASSLGGGTLNTEAFF.

The chain uses TRBV6-1 and TRBJ2-7; D unclear. Germline CDR1 is MNHNS and CDR2 is SASEGT. The CDR3 consists of 11 residues. The V end was cut by 2 bases, the J end by 7 bases, with 6 bases between. The CDR3 loop is CASSEILEQYF. The CDR3 DNA reads TGTGCCAGCAGTGAAATTTTGGAGCAGTACTTC.

This clone was observed a single time. In nucleotides, the CDR3 is TGTGCCAGCAGAACAGGGGCGGGCACCGGGGAGCTGTTTTTT. Its protein is CASRTGAGTGELFF. The chain uses TRBV7-3 and TRBJ2-2; 7 bases are shared with TRBD1. The CDR3 runs 14 residues. Losses at the gene ends were 6 bases for V and 4 bases for J; bases not matched to a gene: 5. Germline values: CDR1 SGHTA, CDR2 FQGTGA.

The chain links TRBV9 to TRBJ2-7, with 10 bases identical to TRBD2. From germline, CDR1 is SGDLS and CDR2 YYNGEE. Trimming cost V 4 bases and J 3 bases; bases outside gene matches: 7. This CDR3 is 15 amino acids long. Here the CDR3 DNA reads TGTGCCAGCAGCAAAACCGCTAGCGGGAGCTACGAGCAGTACTTC. Amino acids: CASSKTASGSYEQYF.

V usage is TRBV28 and J usage is TRBJ1-5, with D perhaps matching TRBD1 (5 bases). CDR1 is MDHEN, CDR2 SYDVKM, per germline. The CDR3 totals 15 residues. V dropped 7 bases and J dropped 5 bases, with 18 bases sitting between them. The CDR3 bases are TGTGCCAGCAAACCCCCAGGGAGGGCTGATCAGCCCCAGCATTTT. As protein: CASKPPGRADQPQHF.

This chain connects TRBV29-1 to TRBJ2-1, with TRBD2 matching 8 bases. With 4 bases clipped from V and 4 bases from J, the junction kept 3 bases outside the gene matches. CDR1 and CDR2 from the germline V gene are SQVTM and ANQGSEA. CDR3 length: 13 amino acids. The CDR3 DNA reads as TGCAGCGTTGGGACTAGCAGTTACAATGAGCAGTTCTTC. It codes for CSVGTSSYNEQFF.

The V and J genes are TRBV7-2 and TRBJ2-7, with D possibly matching TRBD1 (5 bases). V was cut by 6 bases and J by 6 bases, with 18 bases left in between. The CDR3 is 14 residues long. Germline lookup yields CDR1 SGHTA and CDR2 FQGNSA. The CDR3 DNA follows: TGTGCCAGCAGGGCCCTAGGGGATCTCGGCGAGCAGTACTTC. Encoded protein: CASRALGDLGEQYF.

The CDR3 loop is CASSRDRDEKLFF. DNA of the CDR3: TGTGCCAGCAGCCGGGACAGGGATGAAAAACTGTTTTTT. This chain joins TRBV5-4 and TRBJ1-4, with TRBD1 matching over 9 bases. V lost 4 bases, J lost 6 bases, and 1 base stayed unmatched. Per germline, CDR1 SGHNT and CDR2 YYREEE (reference sequence). This CDR3 has 13 residues.

The chain joins TRBV11-2 to TRBJ1-3, with D unclear. Germline V gene lookup returns CDR1 SGHAT and CDR2 FQNNGV. CDR3 length: 13 residues. Trimming removed 2 bases at V and 4 bases at J, with 6 bases between. CDR3 nucleotides: TGTGCCAGCAGCTTATTGAGGGGAAACACCATATATTTT. Translating gives CASSLLRGNTIYF.